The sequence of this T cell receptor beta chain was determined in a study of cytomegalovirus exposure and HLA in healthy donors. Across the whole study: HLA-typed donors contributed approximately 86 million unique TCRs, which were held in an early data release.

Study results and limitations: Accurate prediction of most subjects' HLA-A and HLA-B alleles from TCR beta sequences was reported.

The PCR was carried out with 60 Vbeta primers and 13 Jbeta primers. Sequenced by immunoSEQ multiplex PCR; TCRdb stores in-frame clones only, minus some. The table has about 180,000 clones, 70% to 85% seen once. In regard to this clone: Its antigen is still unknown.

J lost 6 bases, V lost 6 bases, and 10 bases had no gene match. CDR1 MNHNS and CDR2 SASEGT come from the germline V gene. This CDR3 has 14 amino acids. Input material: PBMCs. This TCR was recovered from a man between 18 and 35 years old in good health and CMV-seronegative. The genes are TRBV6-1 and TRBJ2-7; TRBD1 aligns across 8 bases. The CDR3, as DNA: TGTGCCAGCAGAGAGACAGGGGCCGCCGGCGAGCAGTACTTC. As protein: CASRETGAAGEQYF.